This is a list of T cell receptor beta chains from one sample in a study of cytomegalovirus exposure and HLA in healthy donors. TCRdb's table, derived via immunoSEQ multiplex PCR, lists solely in-frame clones and lacks some. The table has 180,000 or so clones, 60% to 85% seen once. The sample taken for sequencing was PBMCs. The receptors derive from a female donor in good health and CMV-seronegative. Each CDR3 is given with its conserved first and last residue. A D gene is named only where the DNA matches it firmly. Not all rows give a size; the values are once, few, many and, for expanded clones, a class.

J gene | V gene | clone size | D gene | CDR3 protein | CDR3 DNA
TRBJ2-7 | TRBV5-1 | - | - | CASSLAPHYEQYF | TGCGCCAGCAGCTTGGCGCCACACTACGAGCAGTACTTC
TRBJ2-5 | TRBV11-3 | - | TRBD1 | CASSLGGQPFGETQYF | TGTGCCAGCAGCTTAGGGGGACAGCCATTTGGCGAGACCCAGTACTTC
TRBJ2-2 | TRBV6-5 | - | - | CASRGRAGRTGELFF | TGTGCCAGCAGAGGAAGGGCGGGAAGAACCGGGGAGCTGTTTTTT
TRBJ1-2 | TRBV6-5 | - | - | CASSYSPDSSLGYTF | TGTGCCAGCAGTTACTCACCGGACAGCTCCTTAGGGTACACCTTC
TRBJ2-2 | TRBV6-4 | - | TRBD2 | CASSELAGDTGELFF | TGTGCCAGCAGTGAACTAGCGGGAGACACCGGGGAGCTGTTTTTT
TRBJ1-5 | TRBV27 | - | - | CASKPGGEYSNQPQHF | TGTGCCAGCAAACCAGGTGGCGAATATAGCAATCAGCCCCAGCATTTT
TRBJ2-7 | TRBV29-1 | - | TRBD2 | CSVREGIYEQYF | TGCAGCGTTCGGGAGGGGATCTACGAGCAGTACTTC
TRBJ2-1 | TRBV25-1 | - | TRBD2 | CASSDLAGGHEQFF | TGTGCCAGCAGTGACTTAGCGGGAGGCCATGAGCAGTTCTTC
TRBJ2-7 | TRBV9 | - | TRBD1 | CASSAGDSSYEQYF | TGTGCCAGCAGCGCCGGGGACAGCTCCTACGAGCAGTACTTC
TRBJ1-1 | TRBV5-6 | - | - | CASRPYMNTEAFF | TGTGCCAGCAGGCCGTACATGAACACTGAAGCTTTCTTT
TRBJ1-1 | TRBV4-3 | few | - | CASSQEPLSAEAFF | TGCGCCAGCAGCCAAGAGCCGTTAAGCGCTGAAGCTTTCTTT
TRBJ2-7 | TRBV27 | - | - | CASSLSGSSYEQYF | TGTGCCAGCAGTTTATCGGGCAGTTCCTACGAGCAGTACTTC
TRBJ2-7 | TRBV11-2 | - | TRBD2 | CASSLGGNEQYF | TGTGCCAGCAGCCTGGGGGGGAACGAGCAGTACTTC
TRBJ1-1 | TRBV28 | - | TRBD1 | CASSAQGRGEAFF | TGTGCCAGCAGTGCACAGGGGCGAGGTGAAGCTTTCTTT
TRBJ2-7 | TRBV11-2 | - | TRBD2 | CASSLVILAGGNEQYF | TGTGCCAGCAGCTTAGTAATCCTAGCGGGAGGGAACGAGCAGTACTTC
TRBJ2-5 | TRBV19 | - | TRBD2 | CASSIRTSGGGGHQETQYF | TGTGCCAGTAGTATAAGGACTAGCGGGGGTGGGGGCCATCAAGAGACCCAGTACTTC
TRBJ2-5 | TRBV30 | - | - | CAWSDGASQETQYF | TGTGCCTGGAGTGATGGGGCCAGCCAAGAGACCCAGTACTTC
TRBJ1-1 | TRBV11-3 | - | TRBD1 | CASSDRGFKSEAFF | TGTGCCAGCAGCGACAGGGGGTTCAAATCTGAAGCTTTCTTT
TRBJ2-3 | TRBV7-2 | - | - | CASSFGARGDTQYF | TGTGCCAGCAGCTTCGGAGCGCGAGGGGATACGCAGTATTTT
TRBJ1-1 | TRBV10-3 | few | TRBD1 | CAIRKLPGQGNTEAFF | TGTGCCATCAGAAAACTACCGGGACAGGGGAACACTGAAGCTTTCTTT
TRBJ1-1 | TRBV18 | once | - | CASSPGQGEAAFF | TGTGCCAGCTCACCGGGGCAAGGAGAAGCAGCTTTCTTT
TRBJ1-2 | TRBV11-2 | - | TRBD1 | CASSNPTGYGYTF | TGTGCCAGCAGCAACCCGACAGGGTATGGCTACACCTTC
TRBJ1-1 | TRBV27 | - | - | CASSSRGFEAFF | TGTGCCAGCAGTTCTCGGGGGTTTGAAGCTTTCTTT
TRBJ2-3 | TRBV1 | - | - | CTSSLSHSGTITDTQYF | TGCACCAGCAGCCTTTCTCACTCCGGGACTATCACAGATACGCAGTATTTT
TRBJ2-5 | TRBV21-1 | - | - | CASSKEKKLQGFIETQYF | TGTGCCAGCAGCAAAGAGAAAAAACTACAGGGGTTTATAGAGACCCAGTACTTC